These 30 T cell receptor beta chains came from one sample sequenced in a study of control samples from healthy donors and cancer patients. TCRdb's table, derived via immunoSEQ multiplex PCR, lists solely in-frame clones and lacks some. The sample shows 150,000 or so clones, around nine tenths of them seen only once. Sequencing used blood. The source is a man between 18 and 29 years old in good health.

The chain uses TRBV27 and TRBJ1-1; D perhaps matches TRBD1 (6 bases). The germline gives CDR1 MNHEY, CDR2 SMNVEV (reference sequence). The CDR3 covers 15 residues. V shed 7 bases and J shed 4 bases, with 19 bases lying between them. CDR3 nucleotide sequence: TGTGCCAGCAAATCACGCCCAGGGGTCGGCACTGAAGCTTTCTTT. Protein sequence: CASKSRPGVGTEAFF.

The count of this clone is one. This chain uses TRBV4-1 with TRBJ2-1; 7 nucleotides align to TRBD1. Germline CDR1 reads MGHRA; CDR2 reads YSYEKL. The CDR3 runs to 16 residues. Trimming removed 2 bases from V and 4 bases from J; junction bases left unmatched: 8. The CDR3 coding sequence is TGCGCCAGCAGCCAACCCCGGGACAGACTTTACAATGAGCAGTTCTTC. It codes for CASSQPRDRLYNEQFF.

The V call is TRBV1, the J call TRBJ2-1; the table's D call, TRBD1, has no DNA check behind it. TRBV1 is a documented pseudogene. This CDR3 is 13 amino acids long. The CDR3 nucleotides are TGCACCAGCACGGGCGTGGGGGCAAATGAGCAGTTCTTC. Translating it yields CTSTGVGANEQFF.

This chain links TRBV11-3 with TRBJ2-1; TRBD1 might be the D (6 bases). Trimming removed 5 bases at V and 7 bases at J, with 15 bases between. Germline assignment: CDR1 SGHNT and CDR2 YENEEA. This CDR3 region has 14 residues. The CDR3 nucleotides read TGTGCCAGCAGCCGAGAGGACAGTTCGAATGAGCAGTTCTTC. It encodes CASSREDSSNEQFF.

The CDR3 reads CASSFGTGVISCEQYF. DNA of the CDR3: TGTGCCAGCAGCTTCGGGACAGGGGTGATAAGTTGCGAGCAGTACTTC. The rearrangement uses TRBV11-3 and TRBJ2-7; 10 bases line up with TRBD1. The CDR3 is made up of 16 amino acids. The ends lost 3 bases at V and 6 bases at J; junction bases unmatched: 11. Germline V CDR1 and CDR2: SGHNT, YENEEA.

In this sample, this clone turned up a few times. The DNA of the CDR3 is TGTGCCAGCAGCTCCGCCGGACAGGGTTTGGGCACAGATACGCAGTATTTT. Protein sequence: CASSSAGQGLGTDTQYF. The genes are TRBV5-4 and TRBJ2-3, with 8 bases identical to TRBD1. Germline V gives CDR1 SGHNT, CDR2 YYREEE (reference sequence). The CDR3 contains 17 residues. J was trimmed by 1 base and V by 3 bases; bases with no gene match: 10.

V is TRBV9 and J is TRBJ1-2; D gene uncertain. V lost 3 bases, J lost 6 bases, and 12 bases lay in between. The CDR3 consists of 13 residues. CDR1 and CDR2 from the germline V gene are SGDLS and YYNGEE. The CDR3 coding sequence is TGTGCCAGCAGCGCGAGCCCGGGAGATGGCTACACCTTC. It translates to CASSASPGDGYTF.

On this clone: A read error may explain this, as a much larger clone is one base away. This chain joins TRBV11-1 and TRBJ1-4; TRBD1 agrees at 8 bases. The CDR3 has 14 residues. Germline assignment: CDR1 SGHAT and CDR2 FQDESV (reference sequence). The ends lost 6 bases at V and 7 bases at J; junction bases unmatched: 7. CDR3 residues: CASSFGQGGEKLFF. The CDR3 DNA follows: TGTGCCAGCAGTTTCGGACAGGGAGGTGAAAAACTGTTTTTT.

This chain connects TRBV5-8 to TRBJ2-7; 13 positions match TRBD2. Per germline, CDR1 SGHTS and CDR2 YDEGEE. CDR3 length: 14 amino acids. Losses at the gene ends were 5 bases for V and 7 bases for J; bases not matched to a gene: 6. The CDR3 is CASRTKTSGGEQYF. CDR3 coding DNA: TGTGCCAGCAGAACGAAGACTAGCGGGGGGGAGCAGTACTTC.

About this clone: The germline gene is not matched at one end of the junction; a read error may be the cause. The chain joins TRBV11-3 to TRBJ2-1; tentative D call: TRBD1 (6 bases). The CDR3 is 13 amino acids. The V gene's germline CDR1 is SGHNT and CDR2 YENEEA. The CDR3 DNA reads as TGTGCCAGCAGCTTGGACAGCTACAATGAGCAGCTCTTC. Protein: CASSLDSYNEQLF. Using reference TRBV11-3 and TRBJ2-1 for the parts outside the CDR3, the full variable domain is EAGVVQSPRYKIIEKKQPVAFWCNPISGHNTLYWYLQNLGQGPELLIRYENEEAVDDSQLPKDRFSAERLKGVDSTLKIQPAELGDSAVYLCASSLDSYNEQLFGPGTRLTVL.

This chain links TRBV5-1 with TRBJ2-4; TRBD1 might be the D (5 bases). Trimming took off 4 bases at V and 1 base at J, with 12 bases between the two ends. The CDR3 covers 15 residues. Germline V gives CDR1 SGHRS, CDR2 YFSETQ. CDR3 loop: CASSIGDLAKNIQYF. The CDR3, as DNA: TGCGCCAGCAGCATAGGGGATTTGGCCAAAAACATTCAGTACTTC.

DNA of the CDR3: TGTGCCAGCAGCCGCATGGGGACTTTGGCGGGTCAGCCCCAGCATTTT. Translated: CASSRMGTLAGQPQHF. This chain links TRBV28 with TRBJ1-5; D may be TRBD1 (5 bases). The V and J ends lost 6 bases and 6 bases respectively, with 21 bases between them. Germline V CDR1 and CDR2: MDHEN, SYDVKM. CDR3 size: 16 residues.

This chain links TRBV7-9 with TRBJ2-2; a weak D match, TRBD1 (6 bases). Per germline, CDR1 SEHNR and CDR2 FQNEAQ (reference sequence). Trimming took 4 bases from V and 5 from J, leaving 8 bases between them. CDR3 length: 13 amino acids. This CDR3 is CASSSGQTGELFF. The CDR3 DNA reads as TGTGCCAGCAGCTCAGGACAGACCGGGGAGCTGTTTTTT.

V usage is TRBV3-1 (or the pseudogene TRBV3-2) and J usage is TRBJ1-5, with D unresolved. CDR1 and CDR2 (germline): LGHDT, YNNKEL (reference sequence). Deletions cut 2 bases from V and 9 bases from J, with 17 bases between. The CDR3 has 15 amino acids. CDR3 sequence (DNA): TGTGCCAGCAGCCAATCGTCTTTTCACCCATCGCCCCAGCATTTT. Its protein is CASSQSSFHPSPQHF.

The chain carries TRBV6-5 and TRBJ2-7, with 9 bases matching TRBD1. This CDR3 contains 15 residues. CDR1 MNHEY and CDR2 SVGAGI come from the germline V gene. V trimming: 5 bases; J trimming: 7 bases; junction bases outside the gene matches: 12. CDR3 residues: CASSRTGVLGGEQYF. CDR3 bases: TGTGCCAGCAGTCGGACAGGGGTCTTGGGGGGTGAGCAGTACTTC.

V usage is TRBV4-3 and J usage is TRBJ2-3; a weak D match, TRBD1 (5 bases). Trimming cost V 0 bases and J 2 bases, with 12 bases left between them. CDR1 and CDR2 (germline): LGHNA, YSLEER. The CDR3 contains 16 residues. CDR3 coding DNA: TGCGCCAGCAGCCAAGAGGCGGCAGGGATCACAGATACGCAGTATTTT. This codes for CASSQEAAGITDTQYF.

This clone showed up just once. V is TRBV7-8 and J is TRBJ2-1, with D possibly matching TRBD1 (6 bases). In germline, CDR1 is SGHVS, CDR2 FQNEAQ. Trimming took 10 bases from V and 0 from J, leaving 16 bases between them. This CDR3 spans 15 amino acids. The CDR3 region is CATPPDSNSYNEQFF. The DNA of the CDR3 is TGTGCCACCCCCCCGGACAGCAACTCCTACAATGAGCAGTTCTTC.

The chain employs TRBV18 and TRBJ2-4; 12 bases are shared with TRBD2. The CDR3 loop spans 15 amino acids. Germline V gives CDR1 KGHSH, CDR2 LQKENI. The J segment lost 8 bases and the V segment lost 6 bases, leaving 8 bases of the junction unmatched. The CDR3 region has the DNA TGTGCCAGCTCCCTCCCTGCTAGCGGGGGGGACATTCAGTACTTC. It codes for CASSLPASGGDIQYF.

The CDR3 loop is CASSSQIRGSTEAFF. The CDR3 DNA reads as TGCGCCAGCAGCTCTCAGATACGGGGTAGTACTGAAGCTTTCTTT. V usage is TRBV4-3 and J usage is TRBJ1-1; D is ambiguous. This CDR3 is 15 amino acids long. V was trimmed by 5 bases and J by 5 bases, leaving 18 bases between them. Germline CDR1 is LGHNA and CDR2 is YSLEER.

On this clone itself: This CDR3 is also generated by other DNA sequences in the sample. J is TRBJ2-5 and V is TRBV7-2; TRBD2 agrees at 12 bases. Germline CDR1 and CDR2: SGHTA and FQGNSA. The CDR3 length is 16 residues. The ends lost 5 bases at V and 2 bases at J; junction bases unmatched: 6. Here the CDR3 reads CASSPGLAGGQETQYF. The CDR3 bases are TGTGCCAGCAGCCCGGGGCTAGCGGGGGGGCAAGAGACCCAGTACTTC.

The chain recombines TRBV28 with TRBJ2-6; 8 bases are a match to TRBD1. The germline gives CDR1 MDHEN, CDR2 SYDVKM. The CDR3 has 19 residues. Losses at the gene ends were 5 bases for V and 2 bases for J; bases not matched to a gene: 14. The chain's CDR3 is CASSPPTDRGFTGANVLTF. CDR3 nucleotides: TGTGCCAGCAGTCCCCCAACCGACAGGGGTTTCACTGGGGCCAACGTCCTGACTTTC.

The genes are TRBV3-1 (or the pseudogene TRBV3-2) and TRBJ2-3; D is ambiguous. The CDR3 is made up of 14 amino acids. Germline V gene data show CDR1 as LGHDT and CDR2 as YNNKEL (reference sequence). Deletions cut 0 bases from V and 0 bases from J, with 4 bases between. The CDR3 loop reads CASSQDLSTDTQYF. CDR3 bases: TGTGCCAGCAGCCAAGATCTAAGCACAGATACGCAGTATTTT.

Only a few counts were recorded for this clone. The CDR3, as DNA: TGTGCCAGCAGCTTTAGCTCCTACGAGCAGTACTTC. It translates to CASSFSSYEQYF. The V call is TRBV3-1 (or the pseudogene TRBV3-2), the J call TRBJ2-7; D is ambiguous. The V end lost 5 bases, the J end lost 0 bases, and 5 bases lay between the germline ends. The CDR3 is 12 residues long. Germline loops: CDR1 LGHDT, CDR2 YNNKEL (reference sequence).

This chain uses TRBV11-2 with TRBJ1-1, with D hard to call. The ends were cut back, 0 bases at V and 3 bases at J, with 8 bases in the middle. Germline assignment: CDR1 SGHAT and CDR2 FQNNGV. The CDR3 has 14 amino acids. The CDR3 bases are TGTGCCAGCAGCTTAGATCTTGACTACACTGAAGCTTTCTTT. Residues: CASSLDLDYTEAFF.

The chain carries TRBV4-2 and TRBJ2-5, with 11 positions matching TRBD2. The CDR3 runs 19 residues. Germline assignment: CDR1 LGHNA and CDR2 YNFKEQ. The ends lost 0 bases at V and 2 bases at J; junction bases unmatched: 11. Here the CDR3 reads CASSQDPLAGGGTQETQYF. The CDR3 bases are TGTGCCAGCAGCCAAGATCCGTTAGCGGGGGGGGGAACACAAGAGACCCAGTACTTC.

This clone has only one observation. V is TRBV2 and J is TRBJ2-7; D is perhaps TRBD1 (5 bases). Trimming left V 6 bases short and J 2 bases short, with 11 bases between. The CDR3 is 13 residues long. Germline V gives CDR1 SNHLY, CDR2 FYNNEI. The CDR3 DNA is TGTGCCAGCAGAGCAGACAGAACCTACGAGCAGTACTTC. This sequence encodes CASRADRTYEQYF.

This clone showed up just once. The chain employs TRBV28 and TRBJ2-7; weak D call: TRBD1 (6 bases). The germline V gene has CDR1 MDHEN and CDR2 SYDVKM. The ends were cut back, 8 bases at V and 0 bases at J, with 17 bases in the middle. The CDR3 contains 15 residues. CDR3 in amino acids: CASRPGATVSYEQYF. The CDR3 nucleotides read TGTGCCAGCCGACCAGGGGCTACCGTCTCCTACGAGCAGTACTTC.

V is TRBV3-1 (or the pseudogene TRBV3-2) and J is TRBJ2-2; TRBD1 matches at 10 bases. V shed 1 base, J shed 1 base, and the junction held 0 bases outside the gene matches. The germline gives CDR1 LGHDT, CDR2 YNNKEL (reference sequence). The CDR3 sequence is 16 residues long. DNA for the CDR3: TGTGCCAGCAGCCAAGGGGACAGGGGGAACACCGGGGAGCTGTTTTTT. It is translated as CASSQGDRGNTGELFF.

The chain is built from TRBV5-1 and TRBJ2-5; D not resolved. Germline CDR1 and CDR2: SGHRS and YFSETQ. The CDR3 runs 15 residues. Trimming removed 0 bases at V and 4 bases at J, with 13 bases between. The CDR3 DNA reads TGCGCCAGCAGCTTGGTCGCAGGCAAAGGAGAGACCCAGTACTTC. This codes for CASSLVAGKGETQYF.

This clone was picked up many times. CDR3 region: CASRPSRGTTHNEQFF. Here the CDR3 DNA reads TGTGCCAGCAGGCCATCCAGGGGGACAACCCACAATGAGCAGTTCTTC. The chain recombines TRBV7-9 with TRBJ2-1, with 7 positions matching TRBD1. V shed 6 bases and J 5 bases; nucleotides not matched to a gene: 13. This CDR3 comprises 16 residues. Germline V lookup: CDR1 SEHNR, CDR2 FQNEAQ (reference sequence).